This TCR beta chain appears in the sequencing data of a study of T-cell reconstitution after alpha-beta-depleted transplantation in children. Preparation of the TCRbeta library used unique molecular identifiers. TCRdb itself ran the PCR reads through MiXCR, one entry per CDR3 protein. The profile covers about 580,000 distinct CDR3 sequences, with roughly 30% appearing a single time and under 45% taken by the ten largest. A note on this clonotype: Antigen specificity is unknown.

This CDR3 comprises 12 residues. Germline V gene lookup returns CDR1 DFQATT and CDR2 SNEGSKA (reference sequence). Trimming shortened V by 3 bases and J by 2 bases, and 8 bases separated the two germline ends. Study findings and constraints: Fresh T-cell production supplied most of the T-cell counts and diversity seen one year after transplant. Some patients' high day-60 TCRbeta diversity was attributed to recipient cells surviving conditioning. Reportedly, only several hundred clones from non-depleted graft cells drove alpha-beta T-cell counts at about two months.

The TCR was taken from a boy in the first two years of life with Wiskott-Aldrich syndrome, due to receive a stem cell transplant. The sample was PBMCs, taken before TCRalphabeta/CD19-depleted stem cell transplant. V usage is TRBV20-1 and J usage is TRBJ2-7; D unclear. CDR3 bases: TGCAGTGCTAGTGGGGTACCCTACGAGCAGTACTTC. It specifies CSASGVPYEQYF.